This paragraph covers one T cell receptor (beta chain) sequence. Its cognate antigen is unknown. Arm-PCR of CDR3 regions with iRepertoire HTBI primers generated TCR beta libraries. A single record per CDR3 protein comes from TCRdb applying MiXCR to the multiplex PCR reads. The data show hundreds of thousands of distinct CDR3 sequences, with around 20% seen just once and around 20% held by the top ten. These data come from a study of regulatory T cells in long-lasting Graves disease. Findings and caveats of the study: Those with persistent disease had in common more public clonotypes (roughly 3,000) than new patients (approximately 970). It was in persistent disease that TRBV28, TRBJ1-2 and TRBJ2-5 were favored. Compared with new cases, persistent Graves' patients showed reduced TCR diversity.

This sample's time point: persistent/refractory GD, antithyroid drugs over 5 years with positive TRAb. The authors made the TCR library using RNA they extracted from PBMCs. Blood from the periphery, approximately 9 milliliters in all, was drawn into EDTA tubes. With V trimmed by 4 bases and J by 1 base, 4 bases remained unmatched. The length of the CDR3 is 15 residues. The germline CDR1 and CDR2 sequences are MDHEN and SYDVKM. The source material was peripheral blood mononuclear cells (PBMCs), sampled when the disease was refractory, from a patient treated with antithyroid drugs. The chain employs TRBV28 and TRBJ2-1; 7 nucleotides match TRBD2. This TCR was sampled from a female donor with Graves disease. The CDR3 bases are TGTGCCAGCAGTTCTGGACTAGTATCCTACAATGAGCAGTTCTTC. As protein: CASSSGLVSYNEQFF. Full variable domain (missing parts from reference TRBV28 and TRBJ2-1): DVKVTQSSRYLVKRTGEKVFLECVQDMDHENMFWYRQDPGLGLRLIYFSYDVKMKEKGDIPEGYSVSREKKERFSLILESASTNQTSMYLCASSSGLVSYNEQFFGPGTRLTVL.